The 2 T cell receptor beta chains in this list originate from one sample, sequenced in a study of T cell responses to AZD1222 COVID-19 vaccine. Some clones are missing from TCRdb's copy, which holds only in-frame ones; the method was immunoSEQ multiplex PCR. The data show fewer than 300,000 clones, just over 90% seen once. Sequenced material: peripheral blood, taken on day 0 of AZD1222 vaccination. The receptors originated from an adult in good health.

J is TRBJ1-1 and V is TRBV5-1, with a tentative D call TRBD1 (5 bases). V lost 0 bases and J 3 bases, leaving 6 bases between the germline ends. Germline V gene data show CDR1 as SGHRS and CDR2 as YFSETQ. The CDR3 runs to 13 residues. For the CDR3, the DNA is TGCGCCAGCAGCTTGGCGGGGGACACTGAAGCTTTCTTT. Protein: CASSLAGDTEAFF.

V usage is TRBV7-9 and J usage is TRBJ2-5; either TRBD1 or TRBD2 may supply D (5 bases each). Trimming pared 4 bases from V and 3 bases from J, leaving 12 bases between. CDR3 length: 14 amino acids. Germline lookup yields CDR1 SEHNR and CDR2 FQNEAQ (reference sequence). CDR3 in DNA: TGTGCCAGCAGCTCAGGTGGGGGTAAAGAGACCCAGTACTTC. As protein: CASSSGGGKETQYF.